This record covers a single T cell receptor beta chain. These data originate in a study of early T cells in non-severe SARS-CoV-2 infection. MiXCR, run by TCRdb on the 5' RACE reads, gives a single entry per CDR3 protein. The table records 98,000 or so distinct CDR3 sequences, approximately 11% of them present only once. The CDR3 contains 12 residues. Trimming took off 2 bases at V and 4 bases at J, with 6 bases between the two ends. Germline V gene data show CDR1 as SGHTA and CDR2 as FQGNSA. This clonotype was sampled from an adult who was a healthcare worker with PCR-confirmed SARS-CoV-2 infection or an uninfected control (not recorded which). The sequencing input was whole blood. The V and J genes are TRBV7-2 and TRBJ2-7, with no clear D. The CDR3 DNA reads as TGTGCCAGCAGCTTATCAATTTACGAGCAGTACTTC. Residues: CASSLSIYEQYF.